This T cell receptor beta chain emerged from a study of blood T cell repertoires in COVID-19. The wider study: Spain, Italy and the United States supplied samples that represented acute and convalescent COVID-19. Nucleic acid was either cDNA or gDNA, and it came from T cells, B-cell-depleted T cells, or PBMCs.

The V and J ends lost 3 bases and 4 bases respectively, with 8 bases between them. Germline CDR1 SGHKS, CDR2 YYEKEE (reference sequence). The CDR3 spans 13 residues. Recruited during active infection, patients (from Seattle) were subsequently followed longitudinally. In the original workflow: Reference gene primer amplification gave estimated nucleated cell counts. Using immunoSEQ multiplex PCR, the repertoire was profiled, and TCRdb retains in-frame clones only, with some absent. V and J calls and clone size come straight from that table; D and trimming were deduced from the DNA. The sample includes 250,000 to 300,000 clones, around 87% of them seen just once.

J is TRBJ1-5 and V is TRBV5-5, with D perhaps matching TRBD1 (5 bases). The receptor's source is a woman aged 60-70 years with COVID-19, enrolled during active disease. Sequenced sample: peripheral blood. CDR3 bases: TGTGCCAGCAGCTCAGCAGGGAATCAGCCCCAGCATTTT. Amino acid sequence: CASSSAGNQPQHF.